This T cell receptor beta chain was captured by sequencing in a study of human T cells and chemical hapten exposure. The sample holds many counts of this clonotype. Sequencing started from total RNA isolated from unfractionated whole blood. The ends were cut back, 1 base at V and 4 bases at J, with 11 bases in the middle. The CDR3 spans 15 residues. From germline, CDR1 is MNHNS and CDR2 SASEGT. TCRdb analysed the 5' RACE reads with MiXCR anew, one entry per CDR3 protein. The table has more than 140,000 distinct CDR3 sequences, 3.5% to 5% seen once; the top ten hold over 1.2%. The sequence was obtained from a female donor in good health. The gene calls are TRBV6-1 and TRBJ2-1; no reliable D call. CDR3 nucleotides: TGTGCCAGCAGTGAAGTCGCTGGGTCTTACAATGAGCAGTTCTTC. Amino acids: CASSEVAGSYNEQFF.